The 21 T cell receptor beta chains given below trace back to one sample, sequenced in a study of shared clonotypes between healthy human individuals. TCRdb keeps only in-frame clones here, not all; method: immunoSEQ multiplex PCR. The repertoire includes around 550,000 clones, approximately 95% of them detected once, and approximately 0.11% sits in the top ten. CD45RO-negative CD8 cells positively selected for CCR7 made up the naive population, which excluded terminally differentiated effector memory CD45RA+ cells. Sample: naive CD8+ T cells sorted from blood. The receptors shown here come from a woman in her 30s in good health.

This clone is a singleton in its sample. This rearrangement joins TRBV27 to TRBJ1-5; no definite D call. This CDR3 has 14 residues. V lost 2 bases and J 8 bases, leaving 13 bases between the germline ends. From germline, CDR1 is MNHEY and CDR2 SMNVEV (reference sequence). The CDR3 DNA follows: TGTGCCAGCAGTTTAGTATCGGATGTTGAGCCCCAGCATTTT. Residues: CASSLVSDVEPQHF.

As to this clone: The sample holds other DNA sequences that translate to the same CDR3. The chain employs TRBV27 and TRBJ2-7; either TRBD1 or TRBD2 may fit D (5 bases each). Trimming removed 2 bases at V and 5 bases at J, with 10 bases between. This CDR3 comprises 13 residues. The germline V gene encodes CDR1 MNHEY and CDR2 SMNVEV (reference sequence). CDR3 sequence (DNA): TGTGCCAGCAGTTTAGGTCGGGGCGACGAGCAGTACTTC. This sequence encodes CASSLGRGDEQYF.

The chain carries TRBV6-5 and TRBJ2-7, with D possibly being TRBD1 or TRBD2 (5 bases each). The CDR3 is made up of 14 amino acids. The ends were cut back, 1 base at V and 3 bases at J, with 10 bases in the middle. Germline loops: CDR1 MNHEY, CDR2 SVGAGI. CDR3 residues: CASSYWGSGYEQYF. As DNA, the CDR3 is TGTGCCAGCAGTTACTGGGGGTCCGGCTACGAGCAGTACTTC.

The rearrangement links TRBV28 to TRBJ2-1; TRBD2 agrees at 10 bases. V dropped 6 bases and J dropped 10; count of bases not matched to a gene: 9. CDR1 and CDR2 from the germline V gene are MDHEN and SYDVKM. The CDR3 covers 14 residues. CDR3 in amino acids: CASRQAGGPPEQFF. CDR3 nucleotide sequence: TGTGCCAGCAGACAAGCGGGAGGGCCCCCCGAGCAGTTCTTC. Based on the CDR3 plus reference TRBV28 and TRBJ2-1, the full variable domain is DVKVTQSSRYLVKRTGEKVFLECVQDMDHENMFWYRQDPGLGLRLIYFSYDVKMKEKGDIPEGYSVSREKKERFSLILESASTNQTSMYLCASRQAGGPPEQFFGPGTRLTVL.

The V call is TRBV11-3, the J call TRBJ2-1; 7 bases map to TRBD1. The V and J ends lost 1 base and 7 bases, in that order; junction bases with no gene match: 13. Germline V lookup: CDR1 SGHNT, CDR2 YENEEA. This CDR3 region has 17 residues. This CDR3 reads CASSLVGFRAGGNEQFF. CDR3 nucleotides: TGTGCCAGCAGCTTAGTGGGGTTTAGGGCAGGGGGTAATGAGCAGTTCTTC.

For the CDR3, the DNA is TGTGCCAGCAGCGCGTCCGGGACAGGGTACAATGAGCAGTTCTTC. This sequence encodes CASSASGTGYNEQFF. The chain joins TRBV9 to TRBJ2-1; TRBD1 agrees at 9 bases. J gave up 4 bases and V 3 bases, and 5 bases lay outside the gene matches. The length of the CDR3 is 15 residues. In germline, CDR1 is SGDLS, CDR2 YYNGEE.

The chain employs TRBV28 and TRBJ2-3; 10 bases line up with TRBD2. This CDR3 is built from 18 residues. The trim removed 5 bases at V and 2 bases at J, leaving 13 bases unmatched. Germline V lookup: CDR1 MDHEN, CDR2 SYDVKM. The CDR3 region is CASSTDGTSDKYTDTQYF. CDR3 DNA sequence: TGTGCCAGCAGTACCGATGGGACTAGCGATAAATACACAGATACGCAGTATTTT.

The genes are TRBV14 and TRBJ2-1, with 7 positions matching TRBD2. CDR1 is SGHDN, CDR2 FVKESK, per germline. The CDR3 contains 13 residues. The junction had 8 bases not matched to a gene; V was cut back by 1 base and J by 14 bases. The CDR3 sequence: CASSQGSETSKFF. The CDR3 DNA reads TGTGCCAGCAGCCAAGGGTCTGAGACTAGCAAGTTCTTC.

The rearrangement uses TRBV7-9 and TRBJ1-2; D possibly corresponds to TRBD1 (5 bases). The CDR3 consists of 15 residues. Germline V gene sequence: CDR1 SEHNR, CDR2 FQNEAQ (reference sequence). With 6 bases removed from V and 4 bases from J, the gap between germline ends came to 18 bases. In DNA, the CDR3 is TGTGCCAGCAGGCCTCCGGGGGTACCATCCTATGGCTACACCTTC. The encoded protein is CASRPPGVPSYGYTF.

V is TRBV28 and J is TRBJ2-7, with 7 bases matching TRBD2. V trimming: 6 bases; J trimming: 7 bases; junction bases outside the gene matches: 12. The CDR3 is 14 amino acids. CDR1 MDHEN and CDR2 SYDVKM come from the germline V gene. CDR3 region: CASRSTAGVREQYF. CDR3 bases: TGTGCCAGCAGATCAACGGCGGGAGTTCGAGAGCAGTACTTC.

This chain links TRBV5-1 with TRBJ1-2; 7 nucleotides align to TRBD1. Trimming took 4 bases from V and 3 from J; bases not matched to a gene: 12. In germline, CDR1 is SGHRS, CDR2 YFSETQ. CDR3 size: 16 residues. The CDR3 nucleotides are TGCGCCAGCAGCCACCTTGACGGACAGGCTGACTATGGCTACACCTTC. This translates into CASSHLDGQADYGYTF. Together with reference TRBV5-1 and TRBJ1-2, the CDR3 gives the full variable domain: KAGVTQTPRYLIKTRGQQVTLSCSPISGHRSVSWYQQTPGQGLQFLFEYFSETQRNKGNFPGRFSGRQFSNSRSEMNVSTLELGDSALYLCASSHLDGQADYGYTFGSGTRLTVV.

The chain combines TRBV15 with TRBJ2-5, with D possibly being TRBD2 (5 bases). Trimming removed 0 bases at V and 5 bases at J, with 19 bases between. Per germline, CDR1 LNHNV and CDR2 YYDKDF (reference sequence). The CDR3 length is 17 residues. The CDR3 DNA is TGTGCCACCAGCAGAGATGGAGCGGACGGCCCGGGCGAGACCCAGTACTTC. Translating gives CATSRDGADGPGETQYF. The full variable domain, in which reference TRBV15 and TRBJ2-5 provide the parts outside the CDR3, is DAMVIQNPRYQVTQFGKPVTLSCSQTLNHNVMYWYQQKSSQAPKLLFHYYDKDFNNEADTPDNFQSRRPNTSFCFLDIRSPGLGDTAMYLCATSRDGADGPGETQYFGPGTRLLVL.

The CDR3 nucleotides read TGTGCCAGCAGTTACTCGCAGGGTCCCCGTGAAAAACTGTTTTTT. Its protein product is CASSYSQGPREKLFF. The J gene is TRBJ1-4, the V gene TRBV6-5, with a weak D call TRBD1 (5 bases). This CDR3 is 15 amino acids long. Trimming removed 0 bases from V and 7 bases from J, with 12 bases in between. Germline CDR1 reads MNHEY; CDR2 reads SVGAGI.

The chain joins TRBV27 to TRBJ2-7; no reliable D call. Germline loops: CDR1 MNHEY, CDR2 SMNVEV (reference sequence). This CDR3 is 13 amino acids long. The V end lost 2 bases, the J end lost 5 bases, and 10 bases lay between the germline ends. The CDR3 sequence: CASSLIAEHEQYF. The CDR3 DNA is TGTGCCAGCAGTTTAATTGCGGAGCACGAGCAGTACTTC.

V usage is TRBV28 and J usage is TRBJ1-2; no reliable D call. Trimming stripped 5 bases from V and 2 bases from J, with 12 bases between. The CDR3 is made up of 14 amino acids. Germline V gene data show CDR1 as MDHEN and CDR2 as SYDVKM. In DNA, the CDR3 is TGTGCCAGCAGTCCCCCGAGGCAGAACTATGGCTACACCTTC. The encoded protein is CASSPPRQNYGYTF.

The chain carries TRBV2 and TRBJ2-5, with D perhaps matching TRBD1 (7 bases). V was clipped by 7 bases and J by 9 bases, with 27 bases between them. CDR1 SNHLY and CDR2 FYNNEI come from the germline V gene. There are 16 residues in the CDR3. The CDR3, as DNA: TGTGCCAGCACCCCCCCGGAGGGGACAGCGGAGTGGGCCCAGTACTTC. Protein sequence: CASTPPEGTAEWAQYF.

This sequence joins TRBV11-2 and TRBJ1-3, with D tentatively TRBD1 (5 bases). Trimming removed 0 bases from V and 0 bases from J, with 18 bases in between. The CDR3 has 19 residues. In germline, CDR1 is SGHAT, CDR2 FQNNGV. The CDR3: CASSLDQFEEGSSGNTIYF. DNA of the CDR3: TGTGCCAGCAGCTTAGATCAATTTGAAGAGGGGAGCTCTGGAAACACCATATATTTT.

This chain uses TRBV6-5 with TRBJ2-2; 9 bases are shared with TRBD1. The CDR3 is made up of 15 amino acids. The trim removed 4 bases at V and 5 bases at J, leaving 5 bases unmatched. Per the germline V gene, CDR1 is MNHEY and CDR2 is SVGAGI. CDR3 coding DNA: TGTGCCAGCAGTTTTGTGACAGGGGGGACCGGGGAGCTGTTTTTT. It specifies CASSFVTGGTGELFF.

As for this clone: Within the sample, other DNA sequences also encode this same CDR3. This rearrangement joins TRBV28 to TRBJ1-3; D ambiguous. This CDR3 comprises 15 residues. Germline CDR1 reads MDHEN; CDR2 reads SYDVKM. Trimming removed 3 bases from V and 0 bases from J, with 9 bases in between. CDR3 residues: CASSFGRNSGNTIYF. The CDR3 nucleotides read TGTGCCAGCAGTTTCGGCAGAAACTCTGGAAACACCATATATTTT.

The V call is TRBV12-2, the J call TRBJ2-3; the table's D call TRBD2 went unverified against the DNA. TRBV12-2 is reported as a pseudogene. The CDR3 has 17 residues. CDR3 sequence: CASRLAGIAGVRDTQYF. The CDR3 DNA reads as TGTGCAAGTCGCTTAGCTGGGATAGCGGGAGTGAGAGATACGCAGTATTTT.

V and J are TRBV29-1 and TRBJ1-1, with a possible D match to TRBD1 (5 bases). In germline, CDR1 is SQVTM, CDR2 ANQGSEA. This CDR3 comprises 13 residues. The germline V and J ends were trimmed by 6 bases and 4 bases, with 15 bases remaining between them. CDR3 amino acids: CSVQPTERTEAFF. The CDR3 DNA reads as TGCAGCGTGCAACCGACAGAACGCACTGAAGCTTTCTTT.